This T cell receptor beta chain was captured in a study of breast tumors, draining lymph nodes, adjacent tissues. Axillary draining lymph nodes of breast cancer patients supplied the node samples. This clonotype has a count of ten or more. The germline CDR1 and CDR2 sequences are LNHDA and SQIVND (reference sequence). The CDR3 is made up of 14 amino acids. Germline trimming cut 6 bases from V and 5 bases from J; bases unmatched to any gene: 6. TCRdb passed the multiplex PCR reads through MiXCR, listing each CDR3 protein once. The repertoire consists of about 300,000 distinct CDR3 sequences, with about 30% occurring once and the leading ten covering more than 1%.

The rearrangement uses TRBV19 and TRBJ2-5; TRBD1 aligns across 10 bases. This clonotype was obtained from a female donor with breast cancer. Some clones in this sample may be carry-over from other donors' samples. Sequenced sample: axillary lymph node tissue. As DNA, the CDR3 is TGTGCCAGTAGCCGGACAGGGGGGTTGGAGACCCAGTACTTC. Amino acids: CASSRTGGLETQYF.